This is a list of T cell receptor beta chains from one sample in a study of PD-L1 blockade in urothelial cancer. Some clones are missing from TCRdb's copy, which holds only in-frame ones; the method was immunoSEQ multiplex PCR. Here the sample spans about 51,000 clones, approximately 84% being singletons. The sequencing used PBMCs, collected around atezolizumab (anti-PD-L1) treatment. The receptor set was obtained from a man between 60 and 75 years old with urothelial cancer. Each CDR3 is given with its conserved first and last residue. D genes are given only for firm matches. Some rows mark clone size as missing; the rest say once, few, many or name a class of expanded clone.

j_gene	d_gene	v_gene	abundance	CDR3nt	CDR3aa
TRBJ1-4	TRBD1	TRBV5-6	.	TGTGCCAGCAGCTACCGGACAGGCGGAGGGGAAAAACTGTTTTTT	CASSYRTGGGEKLFF
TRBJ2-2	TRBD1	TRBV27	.	TGTGCCAGCAGTTCGACAGGGATGAACACCGGGGAGCTGTTTTTT	CASSSTGMNTGELFF
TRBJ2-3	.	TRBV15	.	TGTGCCACCAGATCGACTGGGTTCACAGATACGCAGTATTTT	CATRSTGFTDTQYF
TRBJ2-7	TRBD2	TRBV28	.	TGTGCCAGCAGTTTATCGGCTAGCGGCTTCTACGAGCAGTACTTC	CASSLSASGFYEQYF
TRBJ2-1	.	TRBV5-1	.	TGCGCCAGCATGCTGCGCGGAGGGAGTGAGCAGTTCTTC	CASMLRGGSEQFF
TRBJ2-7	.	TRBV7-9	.	TGTGCCAGCAGCGCCGGGACACCTAGACTTTACGAGCAGTACTTC	CASSAGTPRLYEQYF
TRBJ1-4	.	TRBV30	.	TGTGCTGCCGGGGGAGGGTTCGAAAAACTGTTTTTT	CAAGGGFEKLFF
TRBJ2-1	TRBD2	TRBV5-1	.	TGCGCCAGCAGCTCCGGGGGGTCTGAGCAGTTCTTC	CASSSGGSEQFF
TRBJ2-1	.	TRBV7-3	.	TGTGCCAGCAGCCAGGGGGGCAGGGCGGACAATGAGCAGTTCTTC	CASSQGGRADNEQFF
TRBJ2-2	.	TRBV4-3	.	TGCGCCAGCAGCCAAGGTGCAGGGACAACTACCGGGGAGCTGTTTTTT	CASSQGAGTTTGELFF
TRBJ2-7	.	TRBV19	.	TGTGCCAGTAGCCAAGTAGCGGACCCTACCTACGAGCAGTACTTC	CASSQVADPTYEQYF
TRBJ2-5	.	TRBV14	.	TGTGCCAGCAGCGAAAAGTGGACGGGAGCCCCAGAGACCCAGTACTTC	CASSEKWTGAPETQYF
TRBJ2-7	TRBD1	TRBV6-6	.	TGTGCCAGCAGAGCCGGGACAGTTATCTACGAGCAGTACTTC	CASRAGTVIYEQYF
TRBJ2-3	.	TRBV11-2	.	TGTGCCAGCGGCTACAGTGGTTTGACAGATACGCAGTATTTT	CASGYSGLTDTQYF
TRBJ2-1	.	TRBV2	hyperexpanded	TGTGCCAGCAGTGATGGGGGGATTAATGAGCAGTTCTTC	CASSDGGINEQFF
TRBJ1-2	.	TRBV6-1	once	TGTGCCAGCAGTGTGGTGCCCCTTACGGTTAACTATGGCTACACCTTC	CASSVVPLTVNYGYTF
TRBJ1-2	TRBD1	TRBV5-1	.	TGCGCCAGCAGCTTGGAAACGACAGGGGTGGTATATGGCTACACCTTC	CASSLETTGVVYGYTF
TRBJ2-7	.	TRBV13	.	TGTGCCAGCAGCTCCCCGGCAGCGGAGCACTACGAGCAGTACTTC	CASSSPAAEHYEQYF
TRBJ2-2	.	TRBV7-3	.	TGTGCCAGCAGCTTAACAGCAGGGTTGGCCGGGGAGCTGTTTTTT	CASSLTAGLAGELFF